Many counts were recorded for the clone carrying this T cell receptor beta chain. The antigen is unknown. TCRdb processed the RT-PCR reads anew with MiXCR; each CDR3 protein has one entry. The data show roughly 670,000 distinct CDR3 sequences, 14% seen once. The CDR3 runs 12 residues. V was trimmed by 8 bases and J by 2 bases, leaving 10 bases between them. The sample comes from a study of response to subunit inactivated influenza vaccine. Study observations and caveats: The authors put forward the suggestion that each seasonal influenza vaccination may bring in only a limited number of new T cells.

Here the sequenced sample was PBMCs from blood, taken around two weeks before vaccination. This sequence was found in a man between 50 and 59 years old who received an inactivated influenza vaccine. This rearrangement joins TRBV12-3 or TRBV12-4 to TRBJ2-7, with D perhaps matching TRBD1 (5 bases). CDR3 in DNA: TGTGCCAGCGGGCAGGGAACCTACGAGCAGTACTTC. Translated: CASGQGTYEQYF.